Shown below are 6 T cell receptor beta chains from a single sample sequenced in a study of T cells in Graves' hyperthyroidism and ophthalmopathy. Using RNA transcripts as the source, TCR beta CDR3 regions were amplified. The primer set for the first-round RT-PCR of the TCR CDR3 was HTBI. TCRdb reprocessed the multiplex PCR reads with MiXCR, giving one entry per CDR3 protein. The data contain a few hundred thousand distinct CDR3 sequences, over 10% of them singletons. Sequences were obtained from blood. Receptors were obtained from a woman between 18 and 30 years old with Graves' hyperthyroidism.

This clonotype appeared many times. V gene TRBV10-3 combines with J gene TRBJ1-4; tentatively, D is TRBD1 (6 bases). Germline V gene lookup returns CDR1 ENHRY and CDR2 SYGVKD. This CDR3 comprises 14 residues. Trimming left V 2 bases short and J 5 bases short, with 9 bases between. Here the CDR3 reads CAISEEQGNEKLFF. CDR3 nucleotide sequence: TGTGCCATCAGTGAGGAACAGGGAAATGAAAAACTGTTTTTT.

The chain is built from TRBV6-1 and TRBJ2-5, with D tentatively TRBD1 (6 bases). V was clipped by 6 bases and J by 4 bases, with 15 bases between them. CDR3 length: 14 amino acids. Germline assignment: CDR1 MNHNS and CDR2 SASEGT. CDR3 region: CASSPGIGGETQYF. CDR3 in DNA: TGTGCCAGCAGCCCCGGGATAGGGGGAGAGACCCAGTACTTC.

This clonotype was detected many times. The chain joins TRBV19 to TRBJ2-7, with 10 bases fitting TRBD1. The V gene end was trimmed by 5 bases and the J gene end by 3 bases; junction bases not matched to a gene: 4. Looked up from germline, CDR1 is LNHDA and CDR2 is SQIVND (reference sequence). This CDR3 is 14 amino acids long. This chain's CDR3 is CASSQWTGGYEQYF. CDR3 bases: TGTGCCAGTAGTCAATGGACAGGGGGCTACGAGCAGTACTTC. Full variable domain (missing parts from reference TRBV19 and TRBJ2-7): DGGITQSPKYLFRKEGQNVTLSCEQNLNHDAMYWYRQDPGQGLRLIYYSQIVNDFQKGDIAEGYSVSREKKESFPLTVTSAQKNPTAFYLCASSQWTGGYEQYFGPGTRLTVT.

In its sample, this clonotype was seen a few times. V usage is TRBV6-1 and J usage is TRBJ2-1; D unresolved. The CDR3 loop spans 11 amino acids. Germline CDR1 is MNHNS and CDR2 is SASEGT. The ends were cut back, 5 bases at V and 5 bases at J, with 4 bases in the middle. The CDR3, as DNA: TGTGCCAGCAGTAAACACAATGAGCAGTTCTTC. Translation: CASSKHNEQFF.

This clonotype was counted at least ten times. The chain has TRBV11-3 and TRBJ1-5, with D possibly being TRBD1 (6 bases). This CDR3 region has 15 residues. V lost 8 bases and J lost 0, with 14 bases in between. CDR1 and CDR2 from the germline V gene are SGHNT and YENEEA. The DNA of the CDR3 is TGTGCCAGCCGGCCTACAGGGTATAGCAATCAGCCCCAGCATTTT. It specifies CASRPTGYSNQPQHF.

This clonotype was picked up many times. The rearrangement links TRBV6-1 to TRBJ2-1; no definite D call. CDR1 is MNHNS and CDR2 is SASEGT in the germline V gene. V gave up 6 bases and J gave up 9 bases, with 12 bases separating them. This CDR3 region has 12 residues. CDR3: CASRRDRAEQFF. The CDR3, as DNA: TGTGCCAGCAGGAGAGACCGGGCTGAGCAGTTCTTC.